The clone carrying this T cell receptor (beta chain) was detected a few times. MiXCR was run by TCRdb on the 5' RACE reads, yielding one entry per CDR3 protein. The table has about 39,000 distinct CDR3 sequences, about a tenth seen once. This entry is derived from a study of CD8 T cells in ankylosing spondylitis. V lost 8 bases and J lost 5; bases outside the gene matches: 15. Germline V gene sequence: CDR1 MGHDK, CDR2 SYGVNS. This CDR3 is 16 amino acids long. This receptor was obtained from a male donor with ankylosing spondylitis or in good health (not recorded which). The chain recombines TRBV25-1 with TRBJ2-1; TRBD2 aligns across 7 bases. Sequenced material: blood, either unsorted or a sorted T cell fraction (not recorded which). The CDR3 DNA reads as TGTGCCAGCTCAACTTACGCGGGAGTCGAGCACAATGAGCAGTTCTTC. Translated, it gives CASSTYAGVEHNEQFF.